The 25 T cell receptor beta chains listed next were all sequenced from one sample in a study of blood T cell repertoires in COVID-19. Generated by immunoSEQ multiplex PCR, the TCRdb table keeps only in-frame clones and is missing some. Counted here are about 73,000 clones, 77% occurring once; the ten biggest clones make up over 2%. Input material: peripheral blood. Receptor source: a man in his 70s with COVID-19, enrolled during active disease.

V is TRBV25-1 and J is TRBJ2-3, with 7 nucleotides matching TRBD1. With V trimmed by 4 bases and J by 3 bases, 4 bases remained unmatched. The CDR3 length is 14 residues. Germline CDR1 is MGHDK and CDR2 is SYGVNS. The CDR3 sequence is CASSGDSLTDTQYF. In DNA, the CDR3 is TGTGCCAGCAGTGGGGACAGTTTAACAGATACGCAGTATTTT.

V gene TRBV30 combines with J gene TRBJ1-1, with D possibly matching TRBD1 (5 bases). The ends were cut back, 3 bases at V and 1 base at J, with 9 bases in the middle. CDR1 and CDR2 (germline): GTSNPN, SVGIG (reference sequence). The CDR3 covers 13 residues. CDR3: CAWRGRGNTEAFF. The CDR3 bases are TGTGCCTGGAGAGGTAGGGGGAACACTGAAGCTTTCTTT.

J is TRBJ2-1 and V is TRBV2, with D hard to call. Germline V gene data show CDR1 as SNHLY and CDR2 as FYNNEI. This CDR3 has 14 residues. V was cut by 4 bases and J by 8 bases, with 15 bases left in between. In DNA form, the CDR3 reads TGTGCCAGCAGTGCGGCAGAGGCGGTCTATGAGCAGTTCTTC. It yields the protein CASSAAEAVYEQFF.

V and J are TRBV25-1 and TRBJ2-5; 7 bases are shared with TRBD2. With V trimmed by 2 bases and J by 3 bases, 12 bases remained unmatched. Germline CDR1 and CDR2: MGHDK and SYGVNS. This CDR3 has 17 amino acids. The CDR3 nucleotides are TGTGCCAGCAGTGAAGGGAGCGGGGCCTTACCCAAAGAGACCCAGTACTTC. As protein: CASSEGSGALPKETQYF. The full variable domain, completed using reference TRBV25-1 and TRBJ2-5, is EADIYQTPRYLVIGTGKKITLECSQTMGHDKMYWYQQDPGMELHLIHYSYGVNSTEKGDLSSESTVSRIRTEHFPLTLESARPSHTSQYLCASSEGSGALPKETQYFGPGTRLLVL.

The chain employs TRBV2 and TRBJ2-1; 7 bases match TRBD2. Germline trimming cut 6 bases from V and 0 bases from J; bases unmatched to any gene: 5. The CDR3 has 15 amino acids. Germline values: CDR1 SNHLY, CDR2 FYNNEI. The CDR3 DNA reads as TGTGCCAGCAGATTAGCGGGCAGCTCCTACAATGAGCAGTTCTTC. Protein sequence: CASRLAGSSYNEQFF.

This clone was recorded once. The rearrangement uses TRBV6-1 and TRBJ1-5, with TRBD1 matching over 7 bases. Germline CDR1 reads MNHNS; CDR2 reads SASEGT. This CDR3 has 16 residues. V shed 4 bases, J shed 4 bases, and the junction held 10 bases outside the gene matches. CDR3 sequence: CASSGSGTAANQPQHF. CDR3 bases: TGTGCCAGCAGTGGCTCCGGGACAGCGGCGAATCAGCCCCAGCATTTT.

The chain combines TRBV6-2 or TRBV6-3 with TRBJ1-2, with D possibly being TRBD1 (5 bases). Germline CDR1 and CDR2: MNHEY and SVGEGT. With 5 bases removed from V and 1 base from J, the gap between germline ends came to 8 bases. The CDR3 spans 13 residues. The CDR3 DNA sequence: TGTGCCAGCAGTAGGACACATAACTATGGCTACACCTTC. Translation: CASSRTHNYGYTF.

The rearrangement joins TRBV28 to TRBJ1-2; TRBD1 aligns across 8 bases. CDR1 is MDHEN and CDR2 is SYDVKM in the germline V gene. The CDR3 is 15 amino acids. V trimming: 5 bases; J trimming: 6 bases; junction bases outside the gene matches: 11. The CDR3 spells CASSPPDRVTDGYTF. The DNA of the CDR3 is TGTGCCAGCAGTCCCCCGGACAGGGTCACGGATGGCTACACCTTC.

In DNA, the CDR3 is TGTGCCACCAGCAGAGATCTACTGGCAGGGGAGTACTATGGCTACACCTTC. Protein sequence: CATSRDLLAGEYYGYTF. The gene calls are TRBV15 and TRBJ1-2; a possible D gene is TRBD1 (6 bases). The CDR3 is 17 amino acids. V was pared by 0 bases and J by 3 bases, with 17 bases between. The V gene's germline CDR1 is LNHNV and CDR2 YYDKDF (reference sequence). The whole variable domain, remainder taken from reference TRBV15 and TRBJ1-2, is DAMVIQNPRYQVTQFGKPVTLSCSQTLNHNVMYWYQQKSSQAPKLLFHYYDKDFNNEADTPDNFQSRRPNTSFCFLDIRSPGLGDTAMYLCATSRDLLAGEYYGYTFGSGTRLTVV.

The chain employs TRBV24-1 and TRBJ2-3, with D possibly matching TRBD2 (5 bases). The CDR3 runs 15 residues. Germline lookup yields CDR1 KGHDR and CDR2 SFDVKD. V was shortened by 5 bases and J by 2 bases, with 13 bases between the two germline ends. CDR3 DNA: TGTGCCACCAGTGGGCGGGTCGGAAACACAGATACGCAGTATTTT. Its translation: CATSGRVGNTDTQYF.

The chain employs TRBV10-3 and TRBJ2-3, with D uncertain. The CDR3 loop spans 11 amino acids. V lost 3 bases and J lost 6, with 4 bases in between. CDR1 and CDR2 (germline): ENHRY, SYGVKD. The CDR3: CAISDEDTQYF. As DNA, the CDR3 is TGTGCCATCAGTGACGAGGATACGCAGTATTTT.

This rearrangement joins TRBV5-1 to TRBJ2-7; 8 bases agree with TRBD2. The CDR3 covers 13 residues. The J segment lost 5 bases and the V segment lost 3 bases, leaving 4 bases of the junction unmatched. Germline V gene data show CDR1 as SGHRS and CDR2 as YFSETQ. The CDR3 DNA follows: TGCGCCAGCAGCTCGGTGACTAGCGACGAGCAGTACTTC. Encoded protein: CASSSVTSDEQYF.

The chain is built from TRBV28 and TRBJ2-7; TRBD2 matches 9 bases. Germline V gives CDR1 MDHEN, CDR2 SYDVKM. The V and J ends lost 6 bases and 1 base, in that order; junction bases with no gene match: 7. This CDR3 has 15 amino acids. The CDR3 nucleotides are TGTGCCAGCAGACGTACTAGCGGGTTATCCTACGAGCAGTACTTC. It translates to CASRRTSGLSYEQYF.

This chain connects TRBV6-5 to TRBJ2-3; TRBD1 is a possible D gene (5 bases). V was shortened by 7 bases and J by 5 bases, with 13 bases between the two germline ends. The CDR3 is 13 residues long. The germline gives CDR1 MNHEY, CDR2 SVGAGI. Written as DNA, the CDR3 is TGTGCCAGCACCCAAGGGGCAGGAGATACGCAGTATTTT. This sequence encodes CASTQGAGDTQYF.

J is TRBJ2-1 and V is TRBV11-3; D is perhaps TRBD2 (7 bases). Germline V CDR1 and CDR2: SGHNT, YENEEA. The V end lost 2 bases, the J end lost 8 bases, and 13 bases lay between the germline ends. The CDR3 sequence is 14 residues long. The CDR3 loop reads CASSLLRGGHEQFF. CDR3 nucleotides: TGTGCCAGCAGCTTATTGAGGGGGGGGCATGAGCAGTTCTTC.

The chain combines TRBV28 with TRBJ1-1; 7 bases are shared with TRBD1. The V and J ends lost 6 bases and 2 bases, in that order; junction bases with no gene match: 6. The germline gives CDR1 MDHEN, CDR2 SYDVKM. CDR3 length equals 14 residues. The DNA for the CDR3 is TGTGCCAGCAGCCCGGGACAGCGCAACACTGAAGCTTTCTTT. Protein product: CASSPGQRNTEAFF.

This clone has more than one count but fewer than ten. This chain uses TRBV9 with TRBJ2-5; 9 nucleotides align to TRBD2. J was trimmed by 3 bases and V by 0 bases; bases with no gene match: 12. This CDR3 contains 18 residues. Germline CDR1 is SGDLS and CDR2 is YYNGEE. The DNA of the CDR3 is TGTGCCAGCAGCGTAGGTCTAGCGGGAAATGGGTTGGAAGAGACCCAGTACTTC. Its translation is CASSVGLAGNGLEETQYF.

This chain joins TRBV6-1 and TRBJ1-1; D unclear. Germline V lookup: CDR1 MNHNS, CDR2 SASEGT. Trimming stripped 3 bases from V and 0 bases from J, with 5 bases between. This CDR3 region has 13 residues. CDR3 bases: TGTGCCAGCAGTGAGTCAGTGAACACTGAAGCTTTCTTT. Amino acid sequence: CASSESVNTEAFF.

Only a few counts were recorded for this clone. The CDR3 nucleotides are TGTGCCAGCAGTTTGGCGTTAGCTCACAATGAGCAGTTCTTC. Its translation: CASSLALAHNEQFF. This chain links TRBV28 with TRBJ2-1; the D is unclear. The CDR3 runs 14 residues. Looked up from germline, CDR1 is MDHEN and CDR2 is SYDVKM. The V end was cut by 3 bases, the J end by 5 bases, with 11 bases between.

CDR3 DNA sequence: TGTGCCAGCAGCACAGGTTACAGGGGGCATGACTATGGCTACACCTTC. Its protein product is CASSTGYRGHDYGYTF. The chain has TRBV7-9 and TRBJ1-2, with 9 positions matching TRBD1. J lost 3 bases, V lost 5 bases, and 10 bases had no gene match. CDR1 is SEHNR, CDR2 FQNEAQ, per germline (reference sequence). CDR3 length: 16 residues. Supplemented by reference TRBV7-9 and TRBJ1-2, the full variable domain reads DTGVSQNPRHKITKRGQNVTFRCDPISEHNRLYWYRQTLGQGPEFLTYFQNEAQLEKSRLLSDRFSAERPKGSFSTLEIQRTEQGDSAMYLCASSTGYRGHDYGYTFGSGTRLTVV.

The chain joins TRBV3-1 (or the pseudogene TRBV3-2) to TRBJ2-1; 9 nucleotides agree with TRBD2. Unmatched junction bases numbered 31, after V lost 8 bases and J lost 2 bases. This CDR3 has 23 residues. Germline V CDR1 and CDR2: LGHDT, YNNKEL (reference sequence). CDR3 region: CASWGGRGSGRPTSASPYNEQFF. The CDR3 nucleotides read TGTGCCAGCTGGGGCGGACGGGGGAGCGGGAGGCCAACCTCCGCTAGCCCCTACAATGAGCAGTTCTTC.

The rearrangement joins TRBV7-3 to TRBJ2-5, with D maybe TRBD1 (5 bases). V was clipped by 5 bases and J by 5 bases, with 12 bases between them. Per germline, CDR1 SGHTA and CDR2 FQGTGA. The CDR3 loop spans 13 amino acids. As DNA, the CDR3 is TGTGCCAGCAGCCACCGGTGGGGCGAGACCCAGTACTTC. Its protein is CASSHRWGETQYF.

This clone occurred once. The V and J genes are TRBV3-1 (or the pseudogene TRBV3-2) and TRBJ2-1, with TRBD2 as a possible D gene (6 bases). Trimming cost V 2 bases and J 9 bases, with 17 bases left between them. CDR1 and CDR2 from the germline V gene are LGHDT and YNNKEL (reference sequence). This CDR3 is 15 amino acids long. The CDR3 sequence is CASSQSVTTSSEQFF. CDR3 coding DNA: TGTGCCAGCAGCCAATCCGTGACTACTAGCTCTGAGCAGTTCTTC.

The CDR3 sequence: CASSYTSGSYNEQFF. The CDR3 DNA follows: TGTGCCAGCAGTTACACTAGCGGTTCTTACAATGAGCAGTTCTTC. The chain links TRBV6-2 or TRBV6-3 to TRBJ2-1; 8 bases map to TRBD2. CDR1 MNHEY and CDR2 SVGEGT come from the germline V gene. The CDR3 loop spans 15 amino acids. The J segment lost 4 bases and the V segment lost 2 bases, leaving 4 bases of the junction unmatched.

J is TRBJ1-5 and V is TRBV18, with D uncertain. V was pared by 6 bases and J by 2 bases, with 11 bases between. This CDR3 has 14 residues. Germline lookup yields CDR1 KGHSH and CDR2 LQKENI. The DNA for the CDR3 is TGTGCCAGCTCCCTAGAGGCAGGCAATCAGCCCCAGCATTTT. Its protein is CASSLEAGNQPQHF.